A single sample is the source of the 14 T cell receptor beta chains below, sequenced in a study of beta chain features in type 1 diabetes. No antigen is known for these receptors. The sequenced template was cDNA made from the entire isolated RNA. TCRdb keeps only in-frame clones here, not all; method: immunoSEQ multiplex PCR. The sample has under 300,000 clones; 16% are singletons. Study findings and constraints: There was a moderate but significant shortening of TCRB CDR3s in all four CD4+ subsets of Type 1 diabetes patients.

The material sequenced was naive CD4+ T cells from blood. These receptors all stem from a man younger than 45 with type 1 diabetes.

This clone was observed a few times. The V gene is TRBV29-1, the J gene TRBJ1-1, with 9 bases that match TRBD1. The CDR3 extends over 13 amino acids. With 8 bases clipped from V and 5 bases from J, the junction kept 9 bases outside the gene matches. CDR1 and CDR2 (germline): SQVTM, ANQGSEA. The chain's CDR3 is CSTGGQGRTEAFF. CDR3 in DNA: TGCAGCACCGGGGGACAGGGACGGACTGAAGCTTTCTTT.

This clone was seen just once. The gene calls are TRBV30 and TRBJ2-6; D unclear. The germline V and J ends were trimmed by 2 bases and 0 bases, with 8 bases remaining between them. The CDR3 has 15 amino acids. CDR1 is GTSNPN and CDR2 is SVGIG in the germline V gene (reference sequence). CDR3 in amino acids: CAWSIRSSGANVLTF. CDR3 coding DNA: TGTGCCTGGAGTATACGTAGCTCTGGGGCCAACGTCCTGACTTTC.

This clone turned up a few times. The rearrangement links TRBV7-9 to TRBJ2-6; D is uncertain. V shed 8 bases and J shed 2 bases, with 13 bases lying between them. There are 15 residues in the CDR3. Germline V CDR1 and CDR2: SEHNR, FQNEAQ (reference sequence). As DNA, the CDR3 is TGTGCCAGCCGAGTACGGGTCGCTGGGGCCAACGTCCTGACTTTC. Protein: CASRVRVAGANVLTF.

This clone turned up a few times. This rearrangement joins TRBV6-5 to TRBJ2-7; 8 bases fit TRBD2. J was trimmed by 4 bases and V by 3 bases; bases with no gene match: 8. This CDR3 contains 15 residues. Germline V gene sequence: CDR1 MNHEY, CDR2 SVGAGI. CDR3 sequence: CASSYLKASGYEQYF. The CDR3 DNA reads TGTGCCAGCAGTTATCTCAAAGCTAGCGGGTACGAGCAGTACTTC.

V is TRBV5-4 and J is TRBJ1-5, with 7 positions matching TRBD1. This CDR3 spans 14 amino acids. In germline, CDR1 is SGHNT, CDR2 YYREEE (reference sequence). V gave up 4 bases and J gave up 1 base; unmatched junction bases: 2. DNA of the CDR3: TGTGCCAGCAGCGCGGGACAGAGCAATCAGCCCCAGCATTTT. Protein: CASSAGQSNQPQHF.

This clone was seen only a few times. The V call is TRBV25-1, the J call TRBJ2-5; D is possibly TRBD2 (6 bases). Germline assignment: CDR1 MGHDK and CDR2 SYGVNS. The V gene lost 4 bases and the J gene lost 2 bases, with 11 bases spanning the gap. The CDR3 is 14 amino acids. The DNA of the CDR3 is TGTGCCAGCAGTGCGGAGGGGCCGCAAGAGACCCAGTACTTC. Its protein product is CASSAEGPQETQYF.

This clone was counted only a few times. The rearrangement joins TRBV6-1 to TRBJ2-7; TRBD1 matches 7 bases. The V and J ends lost 4 bases and 5 bases, in that order; junction bases with no gene match: 8. Looked up from germline, CDR1 is MNHNS and CDR2 is SASEGT. CDR3 length: 14 amino acids. In nucleotides, the CDR3 is TGTGCCAGCAGTGCAAGACAGGGATGGGACGAGCAGTACTTC. It translates to CASSARQGWDEQYF.

The CDR3 protein is CASSSSSGSRSDTQYF. CDR3 DNA sequence: TGTGCCAGCAGCTCTTCTAGCGGGAGTAGGTCAGATACGCAGTATTTT. The chain has TRBV7-2 and TRBJ2-3; 10 bases align to TRBD2. This CDR3 has 16 residues. Per germline, CDR1 SGHTA and CDR2 FQGNSA. Germline trimming cut 4 bases from V and 4 bases from J; bases unmatched to any gene: 8.

This clone was found a few times. The genes are TRBV30 and TRBJ2-1; a weak D match, TRBD2 (6 bases). Germline CDR1 and CDR2: GTSNPN and SVGIG (reference sequence). Trimming cost V 4 bases and J 5 bases, with 15 bases left between them. CDR3 length: 14 amino acids. CDR3 sequence: CAWKSGGAHNEQFF. CDR3 in DNA: TGTGCCTGGAAGAGTGGCGGGGCCCACAATGAGCAGTTCTTC.

V and J are TRBV7-9 and TRBJ2-7, with D possibly being TRBD1 or TRBD2 (5 bases each). The CDR3 spans 14 residues. The V end was cut by 6 bases, the J end by 6 bases, with 18 bases between. The germline V gene has CDR1 SEHNR and CDR2 FQNEAQ (reference sequence). CDR3 bases: TGTGCCAGCAGTTGGGAGACGCCGAGGGGCGAGCAGTACTTC. This codes for CASSWETPRGEQYF. The entire variable domain, with the rest obtained from reference TRBV7-9 and TRBJ2-7, is as follows: DTGVSQNPRHKITKRGQNVTFRCDPISEHNRLYWYRQTLGQGPEFLTYFQNEAQLEKSRLLSDRFSAERPKGSFSTLEIQRTEQGDSAMYLCASSWETPRGEQYFGPGTRLTVT.

The V and J genes are TRBV5-1 and TRBJ2-1; 7 bases match TRBD2. Trimming cost V 5 bases and J 3 bases; bases outside gene matches: 11. This CDR3 has 16 residues. Germline-derived CDR1 and CDR2 are SGHRS and YFSETQ. The CDR3 loop reads CASSEAGPRHYNEQFF. CDR3 DNA sequence: TGCGCCAGCAGTGAAGCGGGACCCCGCCACTACAATGAGCAGTTCTTC.

This clone has a handful of counts. This rearrangement joins TRBV5-1 to TRBJ2-1; D unclear. This CDR3 comprises 11 residues. Looked up from germline, CDR1 is SGHRS and CDR2 is YFSETQ. V was cut by 0 bases and J by 9 bases, with 4 bases left in between. The CDR3 bases are TGCGCCAGCAGCTTGGAGGCTGAGCAGTTCTTC. Translated, it gives CASSLEAEQFF.

This clone was found a few times. This chain joins TRBV11-2 and TRBJ2-1; 9 positions match TRBD1. V was pared by 6 bases and J by 6 bases, with 6 bases of the junction left unmatched. This CDR3 region has 14 residues. CDR1 and CDR2 from the germline V gene are SGHAT and FQNNGV. CDR3 nucleotides: TGTGCCAGCAGGATCAGGACAGGGGCCAATGAGCAGTTCTTC. It codes for CASRIRTGANEQFF.

A note on this clone: This same CDR3 is encoded by further DNA sequences in the sample. The chain uses TRBV30 and TRBJ1-2, with D unresolved. Trimming took 2 bases from V and 2 from J, leaving 3 bases between them. Germline assignment: CDR1 GTSNPN and CDR2 SVGIG (reference sequence). The CDR3 totals 11 residues. The CDR3 loop reads CAWSSNYGYTF. CDR3 bases: TGTGCCTGGAGTTCAAACTATGGCTACACCTTC. The full variable domain, completed using reference TRBV30 and TRBJ1-2, is SQTIHQWPATLVQPVGSPLSLECTVEGTSNPNLYWYRQAAGRGLQLLFYSVGIGQISSEVPQNLSASRPQDRQFILSSKKLLLSDSGFYLCAWSSNYGYTFGSGTRLTVV.